The source of this T cell receptor (beta chain) is a study of a mutant IDH1 vaccine in newly diagnosed glioma. In the study overall: The therapy given earlier, which was standard therapy, consisted of radiotherapy, temozolomide, or both, and most of the patients received both. Participants attended visit V12, the safety follow-up, at week 35, and then attended visit V13 at week 47.

The germline V gene has CDR1 SGHVS and CDR2 FQNEAQ. CDR3 length equals 14 residues. V shed 5 bases, J shed 3 bases, and the junction held 4 bases outside the gene matches. Time point given: week 47, end of study. In the vaccine, a single dose held 300 ug of the mutant IDH1 20-mer peptide, along with topical imiquimod. The astrocytomas were IDH1-mutant, ATRX-negative, and WHO grade 3 or 4. A remark on this clone: Its antigen is unknown.

Repertoires were generated with immunoSEQ multiplex PCR, while TCRdb's copy carries only in-frame clones and drops some. The data contain tens of thousands of clones, 83% of them singletons. V usage is TRBV7-8 and J usage is TRBJ1-1; 9 bases agree with TRBD1. The sample in question was PBMCs, obtained from a glioma patient whose treatment included an IDH1 peptide vaccine. This clonotype originated in a man aged 25 to 40 with glioma. The CDR3 sequence: CASSGQGPYTEAFF. The DNA of the CDR3 is TGTGCCAGCAGCGGACAGGGGCCCTACACTGAAGCTTTCTTT.